This entry describes one TCR beta chain. The CDR3 consists of 12 residues. Germline V gives CDR1 LNHDA, CDR2 SQIVND (reference sequence). The ends were cut back, 7 bases at V and 1 base at J, with 6 bases in the middle. Treatment: preoperative locoregional IRX-2 cytokine immunotherapy. Samples came from a phase Ib trial of preoperative locoregional IRX-2 cytokine immunotherapy. Profiled with immunoSEQ multiplex PCR; TCRdb holds only in-frame clones, not every one. Of some 30,000 clones in the sample, roughly 90% were seen once. These data originate in a study of preoperative IRX-2 immunotherapy in early breast cancer.

The sequence derives from a human donor with breast cancer. Sequencing was performed on tumor tissue, taken after IRX-2 immunotherapy. This chain connects TRBV19 to TRBJ2-3, with a possible D match to TRBD1 (6 bases). CDR3 in amino acids: CASKGGTDTQYF. The CDR3 DNA reads as TGTGCCAGTAAGGGGGGCACAGATACGCAGTATTTT.